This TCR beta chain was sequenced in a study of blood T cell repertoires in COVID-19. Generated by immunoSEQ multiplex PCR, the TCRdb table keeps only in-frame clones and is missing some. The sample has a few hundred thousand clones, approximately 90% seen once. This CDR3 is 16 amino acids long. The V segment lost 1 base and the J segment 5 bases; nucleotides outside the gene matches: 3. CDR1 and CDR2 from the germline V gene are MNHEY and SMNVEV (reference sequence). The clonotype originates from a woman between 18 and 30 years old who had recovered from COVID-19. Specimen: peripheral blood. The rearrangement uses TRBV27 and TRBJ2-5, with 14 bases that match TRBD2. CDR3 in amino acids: CASSLLRTSGGETQYF. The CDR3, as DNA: TGTGCCAGCAGTTTATTGAGGACTAGCGGGGGGGAGACCCAGTACTTC.